The clone carrying this T cell receptor (beta chain) came up a few times. Its antigen is not identified. The data belong to a study of cytotoxic CD8 clonotypes in ibrutinib-treated CLL. Overall study results and limits: Clonality was higher at baseline than in age-matched healthy donors and tracked circulating CD8+ T-cell counts.

Produced via immunoSEQ multiplex PCR; TCRdb's table is partial and in-frame only. The sample has just over 200,000 clones, roughly 79% seen once. The TCR was taken from a human donor with chronic lymphocytic leukemia. This specimen consisted of PBMCs, obtained after 12 months of ibrutinib treatment.

The CDR3 DNA reads TGTGCCAGCAGTATGGGACTCGACACAGATACGCAGTATTTT. Protein: CASSMGLDTDTQYF. The chain has TRBV6-5 and TRBJ2-3; tentatively, D is TRBD2 (6 bases). Germline CDR1 is MNHEY and CDR2 is SVGAGI. V lost 5 bases, J lost 2 bases, and 11 bases lay in between. The CDR3 is made up of 14 amino acids.